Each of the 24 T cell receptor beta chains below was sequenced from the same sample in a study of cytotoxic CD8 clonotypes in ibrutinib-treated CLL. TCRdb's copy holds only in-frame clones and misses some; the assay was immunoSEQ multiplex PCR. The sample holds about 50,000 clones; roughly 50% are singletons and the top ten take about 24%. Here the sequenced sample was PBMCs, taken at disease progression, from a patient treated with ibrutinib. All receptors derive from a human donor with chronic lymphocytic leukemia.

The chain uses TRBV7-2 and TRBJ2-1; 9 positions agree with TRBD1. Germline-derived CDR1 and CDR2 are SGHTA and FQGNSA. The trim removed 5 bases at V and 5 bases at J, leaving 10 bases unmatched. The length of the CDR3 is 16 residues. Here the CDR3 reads CASSPPGQGYHNEQFF. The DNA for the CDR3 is TGTGCCAGCAGCCCCCCGGGACAGGGCTACCACAATGAGCAGTTCTTC.

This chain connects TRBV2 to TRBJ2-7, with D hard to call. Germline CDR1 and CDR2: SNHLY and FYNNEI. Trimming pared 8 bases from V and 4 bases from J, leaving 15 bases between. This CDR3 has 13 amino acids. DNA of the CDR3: TGTGCCAGCTCTATAGGGCCCATATACGAGCAGTACTTC. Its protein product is CASSIGPIYEQYF.

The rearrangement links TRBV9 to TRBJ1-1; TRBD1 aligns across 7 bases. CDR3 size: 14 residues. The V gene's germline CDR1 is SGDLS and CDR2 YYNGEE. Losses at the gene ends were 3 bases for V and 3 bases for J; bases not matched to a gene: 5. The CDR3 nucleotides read TGTGCCAGCAGCGCACAGGGGCGGGACACTGAAGCTTTCTTT. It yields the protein CASSAQGRDTEAFF.

CDR3 sequence (DNA): TGTGCCAGCTCACCACGGTCAGGGAACACCGGGGAGCTGTTTTTT. The encoded protein is CASSPRSGNTGELFF. The chain recombines TRBV18 with TRBJ2-2; no clear D. Germline V lookup: CDR1 KGHSH, CDR2 LQKENI. V shed 1 base and J shed 1 base, with 7 bases lying between them. This CDR3 is 15 amino acids long.

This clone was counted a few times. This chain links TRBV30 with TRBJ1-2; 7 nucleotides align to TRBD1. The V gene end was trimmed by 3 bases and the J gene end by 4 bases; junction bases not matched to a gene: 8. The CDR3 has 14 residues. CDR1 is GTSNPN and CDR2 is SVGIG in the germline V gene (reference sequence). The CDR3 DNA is TGTGCCTGGAGGGGAAAACAGGGGACCTATGGCTACACCTTC. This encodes CAWRGKQGTYGYTF.

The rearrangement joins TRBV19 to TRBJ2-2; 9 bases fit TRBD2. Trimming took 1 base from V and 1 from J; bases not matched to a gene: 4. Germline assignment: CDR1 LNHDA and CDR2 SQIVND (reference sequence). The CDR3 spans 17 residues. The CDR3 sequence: CASSIVGLARNTGELFF. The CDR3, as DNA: TGTGCCAGTAGTATAGTCGGACTAGCGCGGAACACCGGGGAGCTGTTTTTT.

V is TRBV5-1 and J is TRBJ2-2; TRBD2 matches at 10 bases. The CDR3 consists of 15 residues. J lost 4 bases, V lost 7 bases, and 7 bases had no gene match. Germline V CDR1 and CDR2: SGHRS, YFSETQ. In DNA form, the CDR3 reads TGCGCCAGCCAACTAGCGGGACCGGGCACCGGGGAGCTGTTTTTT. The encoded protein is CASQLAGPGTGELFF.

CDR3 DNA sequence: TGTGCCAGCAGCTTAGAGGCTTTGGGGTCCAGTCCCTACGAGCAGTACTTC. This translates into CASSLEALGSSPYEQYF. The V and J genes are TRBV13 and TRBJ2-7, with unresolved D. CDR1 is PRHDT, CDR2 FYEKMQ, per germline (reference sequence). The length of the CDR3 is 17 residues. Trimming left V 1 base short and J 2 bases short, with 18 bases between.

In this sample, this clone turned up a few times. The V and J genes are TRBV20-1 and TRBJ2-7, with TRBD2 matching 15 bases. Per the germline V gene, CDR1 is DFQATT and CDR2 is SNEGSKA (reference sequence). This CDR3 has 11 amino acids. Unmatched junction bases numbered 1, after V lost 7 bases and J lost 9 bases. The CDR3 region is CSVGLAGGQYF. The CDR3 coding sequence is TGCAGTGTGGGACTAGCGGGAGGGCAGTACTTC.

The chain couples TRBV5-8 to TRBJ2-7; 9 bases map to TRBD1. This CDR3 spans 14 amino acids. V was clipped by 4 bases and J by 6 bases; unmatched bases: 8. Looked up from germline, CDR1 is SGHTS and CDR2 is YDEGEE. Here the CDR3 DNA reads TGTGCCAGCAGCGTCCGGGACAGGGTCGGCGAGCAGTACTTC. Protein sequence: CASSVRDRVGEQYF.

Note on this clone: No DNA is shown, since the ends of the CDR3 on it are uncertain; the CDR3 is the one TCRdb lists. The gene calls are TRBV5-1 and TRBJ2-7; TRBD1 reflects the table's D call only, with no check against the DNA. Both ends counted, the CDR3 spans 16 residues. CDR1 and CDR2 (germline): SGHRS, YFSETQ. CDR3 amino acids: CASSQDFGPGVYEQYF.

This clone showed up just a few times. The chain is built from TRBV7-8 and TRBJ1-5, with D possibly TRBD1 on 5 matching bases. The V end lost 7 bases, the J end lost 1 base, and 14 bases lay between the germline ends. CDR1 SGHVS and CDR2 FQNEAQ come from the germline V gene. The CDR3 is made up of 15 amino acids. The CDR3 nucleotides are TGTGCCAGCACCCCAGAGGGGCGAAGCAATCAGCCCCAGCATTTT. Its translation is CASTPEGRSNQPQHF.

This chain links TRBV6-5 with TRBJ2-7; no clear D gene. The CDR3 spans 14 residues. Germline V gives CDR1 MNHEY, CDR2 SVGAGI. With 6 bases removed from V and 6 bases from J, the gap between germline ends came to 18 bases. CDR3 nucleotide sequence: TGTGCCAGCAGCCCCCAACGGGCAAGTTCCGAGCAGTACTTC. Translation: CASSPQRASSEQYF.

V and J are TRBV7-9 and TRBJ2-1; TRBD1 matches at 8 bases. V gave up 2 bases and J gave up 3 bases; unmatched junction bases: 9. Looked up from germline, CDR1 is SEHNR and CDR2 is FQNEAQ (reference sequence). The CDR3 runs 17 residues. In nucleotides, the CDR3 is TGTGCCAGCAGCTTACGGACAGGGAACACCTACTACAATGAGCAGTTCTTC. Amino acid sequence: CASSLRTGNTYYNEQFF.

This CDR3 is CASILSGRCTF. CDR3 nucleotide sequence: TGTGCCAGCATCTTATCAGGGAGGTGCACCTTC. The chain recombines TRBV2 with TRBJ1-2; TRBD1 is a possible D gene (5 bases). Trimming cost V 7 bases and J 13 bases, with 16 bases left between them. The CDR3 has 11 amino acids. Germline assignment: CDR1 SNHLY and CDR2 FYNNEI. Together with reference TRBV2 and TRBJ1-2, the CDR3 gives the full variable domain: EPEVTQTPSHQVTQMGQEVILRCVPISNHLYFYWYRQILGQKVEFLVSFYNNEISEKSEIFDDQFSVERPDGSNFTLKIRSTKLEDSAMYFCASILSGRCTFGSGTRLTVV.

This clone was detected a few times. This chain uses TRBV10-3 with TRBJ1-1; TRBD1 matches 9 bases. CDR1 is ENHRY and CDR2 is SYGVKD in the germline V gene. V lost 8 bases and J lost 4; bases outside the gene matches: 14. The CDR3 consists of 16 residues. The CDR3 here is CAIDQQGAATPTEAFF. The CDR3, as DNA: TGTGCCATCGATCAACAGGGGGCCGCCACACCCACTGAAGCTTTCTTT.

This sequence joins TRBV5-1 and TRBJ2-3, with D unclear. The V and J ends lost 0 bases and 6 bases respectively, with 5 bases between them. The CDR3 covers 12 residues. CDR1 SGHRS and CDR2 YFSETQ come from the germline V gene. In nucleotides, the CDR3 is TGCGCCAGCAGCTTGGCCTACGATACGCAGTATTTT. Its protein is CASSLAYDTQYF.

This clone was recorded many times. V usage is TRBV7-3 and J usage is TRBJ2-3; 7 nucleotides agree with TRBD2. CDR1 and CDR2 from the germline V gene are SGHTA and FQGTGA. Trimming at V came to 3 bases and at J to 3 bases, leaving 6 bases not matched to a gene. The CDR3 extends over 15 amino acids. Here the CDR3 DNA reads TGTGCCAGCAGCTTCTCTGCCGGGAGGACAGATACGCAGTATTTT. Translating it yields CASSFSAGRTDTQYF.

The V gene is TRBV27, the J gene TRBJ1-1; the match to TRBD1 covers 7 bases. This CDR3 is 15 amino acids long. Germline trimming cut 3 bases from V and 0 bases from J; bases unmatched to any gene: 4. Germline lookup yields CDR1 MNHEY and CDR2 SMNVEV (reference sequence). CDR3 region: CASSFRDRMNTEAFF. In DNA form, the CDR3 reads TGTGCCAGCAGTTTCCGGGACAGAATGAACACTGAAGCTTTCTTT.

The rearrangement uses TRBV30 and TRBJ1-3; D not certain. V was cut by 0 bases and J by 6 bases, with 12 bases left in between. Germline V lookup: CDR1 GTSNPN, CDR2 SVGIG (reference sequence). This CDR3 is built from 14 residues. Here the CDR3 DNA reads TGTGCCTGGAGTGTACTGGCCACCTTAAACACCATATATTTT. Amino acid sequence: CAWSVLATLNTIYF. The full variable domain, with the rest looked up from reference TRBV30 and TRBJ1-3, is SQTIHQWPATLVQPVGSPLSLECTVEGTSNPNLYWYRQAAGRGLQLLFYSVGIGQISSEVPQNLSASRPQDRQFILSSKKLLLSDSGFYLCAWSVLATLNTIYFGEGSWLTVV.

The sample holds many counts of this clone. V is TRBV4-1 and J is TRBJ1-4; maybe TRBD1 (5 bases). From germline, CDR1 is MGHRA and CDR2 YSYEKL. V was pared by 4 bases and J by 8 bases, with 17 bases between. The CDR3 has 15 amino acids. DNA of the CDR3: TGCGCCAGCAGCCTGCAGGCCACGGACAAGGAAAAACTGTTTTTT. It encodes CASSLQATDKEKLFF.

CDR3 bases: TGTGCCAGCAGCTTAAGCGGGACAGGGGGCCTCAATCAGCCCCAGCATTTT. Translating it yields CASSLSGTGGLNQPQHF. V is TRBV7-2 and J is TRBJ1-5; 12 positions match TRBD1. The germline V gene encodes CDR1 SGHTA and CDR2 FQGNSA. This CDR3 contains 17 residues. The V gene end was trimmed by 2 bases and the J gene end by 3 bases; junction bases not matched to a gene: 5.

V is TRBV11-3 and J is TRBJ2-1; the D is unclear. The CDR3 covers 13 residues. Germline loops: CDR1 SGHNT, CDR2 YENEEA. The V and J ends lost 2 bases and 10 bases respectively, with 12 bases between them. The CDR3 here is CASSLNFGNEQFF. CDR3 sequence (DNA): TGTGCCAGCAGCTTAAATTTCGGAAACGAGCAGTTCTTC.

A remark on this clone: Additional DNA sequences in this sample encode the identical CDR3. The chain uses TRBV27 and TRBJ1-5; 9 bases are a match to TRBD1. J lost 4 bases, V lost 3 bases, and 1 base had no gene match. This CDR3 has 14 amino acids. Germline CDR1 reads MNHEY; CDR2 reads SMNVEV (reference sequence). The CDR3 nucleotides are TGTGCCAGCAGTTTTGGGACAGGGAATCAGCCCCAGCATTTT. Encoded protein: CASSFGTGNQPQHF.